The rows below give T cell receptor beta chains drawn from one sample of a study of blood T cell repertoires in COVID-19. The protocol was immunoSEQ multiplex PCR, while the TCRdb copy is restricted to in-frame clones and leaves out a portion. The sample carries 280,000 or so clones, about four fifths recorded once. Sequences were obtained from peripheral blood. These receptor sequences come from a woman aged 45-59 years who had recovered from COVID-19. CDR3s include the opening cysteine and the closing phenylalanine or tryptophan. A D gene is named only where the DNA matches it firmly. Not every row has a clone size; where given, it reads once, few, many or a size class.

d_call	v_call	j_call	clone_size	cdr3_aa	cdr3_nt
TRBD2	TRBV6-2/TRBV6-3	TRBJ2-3	.	CASSTETSGTDTQYF	TGTGCCAGCAGTACTGAGACTAGCGGCACAGATACGCAGTATTTT
TRBD1	TRBV7-7	TRBJ2-2	.	CASSSHRGPNTGELFF	TGTGCCAGCAGCTCCCACAGGGGCCCGAACACCGGGGAGCTGTTTTTT
.	TRBV7-9	TRBJ1-3	once	CASSLGRSSGNTIYF	TGTGCCAGCAGCTTAGGTAGAAGCTCTGGAAACACCATATATTTT
.	TRBV7-9	TRBJ2-1	.	CASSLAIQGILADEQFF	TGTGCCAGCAGCTTAGCGATCCAGGGGATCTTGGCTGATGAGCAGTTCTTC
.	TRBV14	TRBJ1-6	.	CASSRQLLGGVYSPLHF	TGTGCCAGCAGCCGACAGCTATTGGGGGGGGTATATTCACCCCTCCACTTT
TRBD1	TRBV18	TRBJ1-2	.	CASSPPGTGYGYTF	TGTGCCAGCTCACCACCCGGGACAGGCTATGGCTACACCTTC
.	TRBV9	TRBJ2-1	.	CASSVGTEQFF	TGTGCCAGCAGCGTAGGGACAGAGCAGTTCTTC
.	TRBV18	TRBJ2-5	.	CASSPFDSPQETQYF	TGTGCCAGCTCACCATTCGACAGTCCTCAAGAGACCCAGTACTTC
TRBD2	TRBV29-1	TRBJ2-1	.	CSVYTVAGGPGNEQFF	TGCAGCGTCTACACCGTAGCGGGAGGGCCAGGCAATGAGCAGTTCTTC
TRBD1	TRBV27	TRBJ2-7	.	CASSLGTGSSYEQYF	TGTGCCAGCAGTTTGGGGACAGGAAGCTCCTACGAGCAGTACTTC
.	TRBV5-6	TRBJ2-1	few	CASSLFGVWEQFF	TGTGCCAGCAGCTTGTTCGGGGTTTGGGAGCAGTTCTTC
TRBD1	TRBV3-1/TRBV3-2	TRBJ2-7	.	CASSQVPVATGTVKAYEQYF	TGTGCCAGCAGCCAAGTTCCAGTTGCCACCGGGACAGTGAAGGCCTACGAGCAGTACTTC
TRBD2	TRBV28	TRBJ2-1	.	CASSFGRAYYNEQFF	TGTGCCAGCAGTTTCGGGAGGGCGTACTACAATGAGCAGTTCTTC
TRBD1	TRBV5-1	TRBJ2-3	.	CASSPRGPGSDTQYF	TGCGCCAGCAGCCCCAGGGGGCCCGGCTCAGATACGCAGTATTTT
.	TRBV9	TRBJ2-5	.	CASSVFDSETQYF	TGTGCCAGCAGCGTATTTGACTCCGAGACCCAGTACTTC
TRBD2	TRBV2	TRBJ2-1	.	CASGRRRAGGHEQFF	TGTGCCAGCGGACGGCGTAGGGCGGGAGGGCATGAGCAGTTCTTC
.	TRBV5-1	TRBJ2-1	.	CASSLADNEQFF	TGCGCCAGCAGCTTAGCCGACAATGAGCAGTTCTTC
TRBD1	TRBV19	TRBJ2-7	.	CASSSHFGGTGNYEQYF	TGTGCCAGTAGTTCCCACTTTGGAGGGACAGGGAACTACGAGCAGTACTTC
.	TRBV9	TRBJ1-5	.	CASSIGNGGKNQPQHF	TGTGCCAGCAGTATAGGCAACGGAGGGAAAAATCAGCCCCAGCATTTT
.	TRBV7-9	TRBJ1-1	few	CASSFRPGVQANTEAFF	TGTGCCAGCAGCTTTAGACCCGGTGTGCAGGCGAACACTGAAGCTTTCTTT